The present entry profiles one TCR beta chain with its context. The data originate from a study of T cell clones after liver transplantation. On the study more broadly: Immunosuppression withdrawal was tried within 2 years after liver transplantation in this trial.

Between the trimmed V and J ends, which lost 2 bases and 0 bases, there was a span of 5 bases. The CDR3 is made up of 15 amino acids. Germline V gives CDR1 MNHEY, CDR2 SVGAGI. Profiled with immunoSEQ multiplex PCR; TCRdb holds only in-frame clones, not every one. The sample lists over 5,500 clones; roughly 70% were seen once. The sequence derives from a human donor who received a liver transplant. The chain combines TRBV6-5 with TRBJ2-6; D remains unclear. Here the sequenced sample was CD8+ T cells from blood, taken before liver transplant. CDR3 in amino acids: CASSYSLSGANVLTF. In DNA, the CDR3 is TGTGCCAGCAGTTACAGTCTCTCTGGGGCCAACGTCCTGACTTTC.